The 8 T cell receptor beta chains presented below share a single source sample, sequenced in a study of blood T cells in healthy people across ages. A J-beta primer mix and a sample-barcoded 5' primer were used in a second PCR of about 7 to 12 cycles. TCRdb called the 5' RACE reads again in MiXCR, with one record for every CDR3 protein. This sample carries 1.2 million to 1.5 million distinct CDR3 sequences, roughly 59% of them seen once, and the ten largest clones take under 8.5%. Input material: blood. All receptors come from a man aged 18-30 years in good health.

The sample holds a few counts of this clonotype. The rearrangement joins TRBV6-6 to TRBJ2-3; TRBD2 aligns across 7 bases. This CDR3 has 15 residues. The germline CDR1 and CDR2 sequences are MNHNY and SVGAGI (reference sequence). Trimming at V came to 0 bases and at J to 3 bases, leaving 3 bases not matched to a gene. The CDR3 sequence is CASSYSSGLTDTQYF. The DNA of the CDR3 is TGTGCCAGCAGTTACTCTAGCGGGCTGACAGATACGCAGTATTTT.

This CDR3 reads CASSSRTVLNTEAFF. CDR3 in DNA: TGTGCCAGCAGCTCGAGGACAGTTCTGAACACTGAAGCTTTCTTT. The chain couples TRBV7-9 to TRBJ1-1; weak D call: TRBD1 (6 bases). Germline assignment: CDR1 SEHNR and CDR2 FQNEAQ (reference sequence). The germline V and J ends were trimmed by 4 bases and 0 bases, with 12 bases remaining between them. This CDR3 has 15 residues.

This clonotype was seen a handful of times. V gene TRBV20-1 combines with J gene TRBJ1-1; TRBD1 matches at 7 bases. CDR3 length: 13 amino acids. J gave up 3 bases and V 3 bases, and 4 bases lay outside the gene matches. Germline values: CDR1 DFQATT, CDR2 SNEGSKA (reference sequence). CDR3 in DNA: TGCAGTGCTAGCAGGGGGGCGGACACTGAAGCTTTCTTT. Translated: CSASRGADTEAFF.

The rearrangement links TRBV6-2 or TRBV6-3 to TRBJ1-2; no reliable D call. Germline V gene data show CDR1 as MNHEY and CDR2 as SVGEGT. The CDR3 length is 15 residues. V was cut by 4 bases and J by 5 bases, with 17 bases left in between. DNA of the CDR3: TGTGCCAGCAGTTTCCGCCGACTTATGGGGTATGGCTACACCTTC. Its protein is CASSFRRLMGYGYTF.

The sample holds a few counts of this clonotype. The chain couples TRBV29-1 to TRBJ1-2, with 8 bases aligning to TRBD1. The CDR3 consists of 13 residues. Germline V lookup: CDR1 SQVTM, CDR2 ANQGSEA. With V trimmed by 6 bases and J by 4 bases, 7 bases remained unmatched. This CDR3 is CSVDQGALYGYTF. The CDR3, as DNA: TGCAGCGTCGATCAGGGGGCGCTCTATGGCTACACCTTC.

This chain links TRBV4-1 with TRBJ1-2; D is possibly TRBD1 (6 bases). The V end lost 4 bases, the J end lost 4 bases, and 19 bases lay between the germline ends. The CDR3 consists of 16 residues. Germline CDR1 MGHRA, CDR2 YSYEKL. The CDR3: CASSPVSGAVPYGYTF. In DNA, the CDR3 is TGCGCCAGCAGCCCCGTCTCAGGGGCCGTACCCTATGGCTACACCTTC.

This chain uses TRBV2 with TRBJ2-6, with D unclear. Germline-derived CDR1 and CDR2 are SNHLY and FYNNEI. Trimming removed 0 bases at V and 0 bases at J, with 3 bases between. The CDR3 length is 15 residues. The CDR3 protein is CASSEAFSGANVLTF. The DNA for the CDR3 is TGTGCCAGCAGTGAAGCGTTCTCTGGGGCCAACGTCCTGACTTTC.

The count of this clonotype is one. The chain uses TRBV6-2 or TRBV6-3 and TRBJ2-1; no reliable D call. Trimming left V 6 bases short and J 8 bases short, with 14 bases between. This CDR3 is built from 13 residues. Germline assignment: CDR1 MNHEY and CDR2 SVGEGT. The CDR3 DNA is TGTGCCAGCAGACCCTCGACCGTCGATGAGCAGTTCTTC. It codes for CASRPSTVDEQFF.